This passage covers 24 T cell receptor beta chains from one sample sequenced in a study of T cell repertoires in cytomegalovirus infection. One entry per CDR3 protein, called by TCRdb with MiXCR from the reads. The repertoire holds 35,000 to 55,000 distinct CDR3 sequences, with roughly 19% as singletons. These TCRs' antigens remain unknown. This specimen was CD8+ T cells from cultured PBMCs, taken from culture after CMV antigen stimulation. The receptor source for this set is a human donor in good health (CMV status not recorded). Some clones in this sample may be carry-over from other donors' samples.

The chain recombines TRBV12-3 or TRBV12-4 with TRBJ2-1, with D tentatively TRBD1 or TRBD2 (6 bases each). The CDR3 loop spans 14 amino acids. Trimming took off 5 bases at V and 5 bases at J, with 13 bases between the two ends. The CDR3 nucleotides are TGTGCCAGCAGTCCCGGGGGCGGTCACAATGAGCAGTTCTTC. Translated, it gives CASSPGGGHNEQFF.

Only a few counts were recorded for this clonotype. The chain employs TRBV29-1 and TRBJ1-2; no clear D gene. This CDR3 spans 12 amino acids. The germline gives CDR1 SQVTM, CDR2 ANQGSEA. V lost 2 bases, J lost 2 bases, and 6 bases lay in between. The CDR3 region is CSVEHGNYGYTF. In DNA form, the CDR3 reads TGCAGCGTTGAACACGGAAACTATGGCTACACCTTC.

V is TRBV6-4 and J is TRBJ2-1, with 8 bases identical to TRBD1. J was trimmed by 6 bases and V by 3 bases; bases with no gene match: 4. The germline V gene encodes CDR1 MRHNA and CDR2 SNTAGT. This CDR3 contains 14 residues. CDR3 loop: CASSETGGSNEQFF. The CDR3 nucleotides read TGTGCCAGCAGTGAAACAGGGGGAAGCAATGAGCAGTTCTTC.

The chain carries TRBV19 and TRBJ1-2; no definite D call. V lost 4 bases and J lost 1, with 13 bases in between. CDR1 LNHDA and CDR2 SQIVND come from the germline V gene (reference sequence). The CDR3 runs to 15 residues. CDR3 residues: CASSTVSGYNYGYTF. The CDR3 DNA reads TGTGCCAGTAGTACGGTGTCGGGATATAACTATGGCTACACCTTC.

There are many counts of this clonotype. V gene TRBV6-2 or TRBV6-3 combines with J gene TRBJ1-3; D perhaps matches TRBD1 (5 bases). Trimming took off 6 bases at V and 0 bases at J, with 21 bases between the two ends. The CDR3 length is 18 residues. Germline V gene data show CDR1 as MNHEY and CDR2 as SVGEGT. CDR3 in amino acids: CASRTTSSPGRSGNTIYF. Written as DNA, the CDR3 is TGTGCCAGCAGAACGACTTCCTCCCCGGGGCGCTCTGGAAACACCATATATTTT.

The chain recombines TRBV29-1 with TRBJ1-2; D is uncertain. This CDR3 is 13 amino acids long. Germline CDR1 SQVTM, CDR2 ANQGSEA. V lost 0 bases, J lost 4 bases, and 9 bases lay in between. This CDR3 reads CSVEDPESYGYTF. The CDR3 nucleotides read TGCAGCGTTGAAGACCCCGAGAGCTATGGCTACACCTTC.

This clonotype was seen more than once but under ten times. The V and J genes are TRBV5-1 and TRBJ2-1; TRBD2 matches at 8 bases. Germline values: CDR1 SGHRS, CDR2 YFSETQ. This CDR3 has 15 amino acids. V was clipped by 7 bases and J by 4 bases; unmatched bases: 10. As DNA, the CDR3 is TGCGCCAGCTCCTGGGCACGGGGGGGATACAATGAGCAGTTCTTC. Translation: CASSWARGGYNEQFF.

This clonotype has ten or more counts. V is TRBV7-6 and J is TRBJ2-5; 12 bases line up with TRBD2. The CDR3 sequence is 16 residues long. V shed 4 bases and J 4 bases; nucleotides not matched to a gene: 7. CDR1 and CDR2 from the germline V gene are SGHVS and FNYEAQ. The CDR3 sequence is CASSSSSGGARETQYF. CDR3 nucleotides: TGTGCCAGCAGCTCCTCTAGCGGGGGGGCCAGAGAGACCCAGTACTTC.

This clonotype turned up a few times. The chain joins TRBV11-2 to TRBJ1-1, with D uncertain. CDR1 and CDR2 from the germline V gene are SGHAT and FQNNGV. There are 14 residues in the CDR3. Trimming removed 3 bases at V and 4 bases at J, with 12 bases between. CDR3 coding DNA: TGTGCCAGCAGCTTTGGGCCGAGGAGCACTGAAGCTTTCTTT. This gives the protein CASSFGPRSTEAFF.

This clonotype has just a few counts. The V and J genes are TRBV20-1 and TRBJ1-4; 8 nucleotides agree with TRBD1. V trimming: 1 base; J trimming: 2 bases; junction bases outside the gene matches: 9. There are 17 residues in the CDR3. Germline assignment: CDR1 DFQATT and CDR2 SNEGSKA (reference sequence). The CDR3 here is CSARAAGGAGTNEKLFF. CDR3 nucleotides: TGCAGTGCTAGAGCCGCAGGGGGCGCGGGTACTAATGAAAAACTGTTTTTT.

This rearrangement joins TRBV28 to TRBJ1-5; weak D call: TRBD1 (5 bases). Germline assignment: CDR1 MDHEN and CDR2 SYDVKM. There are 13 residues in the CDR3. V was pared by 2 bases and J by 12 bases, with 14 bases between. Here the CDR3 DNA reads TGTGCCAGCAGTTTAAGCGGCATGGGGCTCCAGCATTTT. It is translated as CASSLSGMGLQHF.

The V gene is TRBV25-1, the J gene TRBJ2-7, with 9 positions matching TRBD2. The germline gives CDR1 MGHDK, CDR2 SYGVNS. V shed 1 base and J 3 bases; nucleotides not matched to a gene: 4. This CDR3 is built from 15 residues. CDR3 in amino acids: CASSESLSGSYEQYF. As DNA, the CDR3 is TGTGCCAGCAGTGAATCCCTTAGCGGGAGCTACGAGCAGTACTTC.

This clonotype was picked up many times. This sequence joins TRBV7-6 and TRBJ1-1; maybe TRBD1 (5 bases). With 5 bases removed from V and 5 bases from J, the gap between germline ends came to 15 bases. Per germline, CDR1 SGHVS and CDR2 FNYEAQ. The CDR3 extends over 14 amino acids. The CDR3 DNA reads TGTGCCAGCAGCAACCGGGACGCGGGGACTGAAGCTTTCTTT. Its protein is CASSNRDAGTEAFF. Drawing the rest from reference TRBV7-6 and TRBJ1-1, the complete variable domain is GAGVSQSPRYKVTKRGQDVALRCDPISGHVSLYWYRQALGQGPEFLTYFNYEAQQDKSGLPNDRFSAERPEGSISTLTIQRTEQRDSAMYRCASSNRDAGTEAFFGQGTRLTVV.

This clonotype was detected many times. V gene TRBV19 combines with J gene TRBJ2-7; TRBD1 or TRBD2 may be the D gene (5 bases each). The germline V gene encodes CDR1 LNHDA and CDR2 SQIVND (reference sequence). CDR3 length: 13 residues. V lost 3 bases to trimming and J lost 4 bases, with 10 bases between them. The CDR3 loop reads CASSIGDGYEQYF. The CDR3 nucleotides are TGTGCCAGTAGTATCGGGGACGGGTACGAGCAGTACTTC.

The chain uses TRBV3-1 and TRBJ2-3; a weak D match, TRBD2 (6 bases). The CDR3 consists of 17 residues. Germline lookup yields CDR1 LGHDT and CDR2 YNNKEL (reference sequence). V was pared by 0 bases and J by 4 bases, with 17 bases between. CDR3 amino acids: CASSQDTLAASADTQYF. Here the CDR3 DNA reads TGTGCCAGCAGCCAAGATACCCTGGCGGCTAGCGCAGATACGCAGTATTTT.

The table lists this clonotype with a few counts. The chain is built from TRBV6-2 or TRBV6-3 and TRBJ2-7, with 10 bases fitting TRBD1. The V and J ends lost 2 bases and 5 bases, in that order; junction bases with no gene match: 9. The CDR3 length is 16 residues. Germline V gene lookup returns CDR1 MNHEY and CDR2 SVGEGT. The CDR3 coding sequence is TGTGCCAGCAGTTACAGAAGGGACAGGGGTGGCCACGAGCAGTACTTC. This translates into CASSYRRDRGGHEQYF.

This clonotype appeared a few times. The chain links TRBV6-1 to TRBJ2-7; unclear D gene. Trimming left V 7 bases short and J 0 bases short, with 13 bases between. Germline-derived CDR1 and CDR2 are MNHNS and SASEGT. The CDR3 covers 14 residues. The CDR3 DNA is TGTGCCAGCACTCCTGTGAGAGGCTCCTACGAGCAGTACTTC. Its protein is CASTPVRGSYEQYF.

This clonotype was observed many times. The V and J genes are TRBV12-3 or TRBV12-4 and TRBJ1-2, with 9 positions matching TRBD1. The junction had 5 bases not matched to a gene; V was cut back by 5 bases and J by 7 bases. The CDR3 runs 13 residues. The DNA of the CDR3 is TGTGCCAGCAGTATGGGACAGGGCCCTGGCTACACCTTC. Protein: CASSMGQGPGYTF.

Many counts were recorded for this clonotype. The gene calls are TRBV10-3 and TRBJ1-5; 11 bases are a match to TRBD1. V was clipped by 0 bases and J by 0 bases; unmatched bases: 7. From germline, CDR1 is ENHRY and CDR2 SYGVKD. The CDR3 totals 19 residues. CDR3 sequence reads: CAISESAGQGAYSNQPQHF. CDR3 DNA sequence: TGTGCCATCAGTGAGTCTGCTGGACAGGGGGCCTATAGCAATCAGCCCCAGCATTTT.

The rearrangement joins TRBV4-1 to TRBJ1-1; D might be TRBD1 (5 bases). Germline CDR1 MGHRA, CDR2 YSYEKL. V lost 1 base to trimming and J lost 4 bases, with 13 bases between them. The CDR3 is made up of 15 amino acids. Here the CDR3 DNA reads TGCGCCAGCAGCCAAGCAGGGCGGTGGAGCACTGAAGCTTTCTTT. Translated, it gives CASSQAGRWSTEAFF.

The gene calls are TRBV7-6 and TRBJ2-4; 9 bases match TRBD1. CDR1 and CDR2 from the germline V gene are SGHVS and FNYEAQ. CDR3 length: 14 residues. V trimming: 5 bases; J trimming: 6 bases; junction bases outside the gene matches: 5. The CDR3 here is CASSPPQGANIQYF. The CDR3 coding sequence is TGTGCCAGCAGCCCCCCACAGGGGGCAAACATTCAGTACTTC.

The rearrangement links TRBV10-3 to TRBJ2-7, with 7 bases aligning to TRBD2. Germline lookup yields CDR1 ENHRY and CDR2 SYGVKD. CDR3 size: 15 residues. V shed 4 bases, J shed 6 bases, and the junction held 12 bases outside the gene matches. CDR3 sequence: CAISVEASGVSEQYF. The CDR3, as DNA: TGTGCCATCAGTGTAGAGGCTAGCGGCGTCTCCGAGCAGTACTTC.

This clonotype was seen many times. This rearrangement joins TRBV6-5 to TRBJ2-7, with 7 bases matching TRBD2. Per the germline V gene, CDR1 is MNHEY and CDR2 is SVGAGI. The CDR3 is made up of 16 amino acids. The ends lost 0 bases at V and 5 bases at J; junction bases unmatched: 10. The CDR3 DNA is TGTGCCAGCAGTTACTCGAAAGCGACTAGCATCCACGAGCAGTACTTC. This gives the protein CASSYSKATSIHEQYF.

The chain carries TRBV28 and TRBJ2-7; D might be TRBD2 (6 bases). V lost 6 bases and J lost 4, with 16 bases in between. This CDR3 region has 14 residues. Per germline, CDR1 MDHEN and CDR2 SYDVKM. The chain's CDR3 is CASSPGGAGYEQYF. DNA of the CDR3: TGTGCCAGCAGCCCGGGTGGGGCGGGATACGAGCAGTACTTC.